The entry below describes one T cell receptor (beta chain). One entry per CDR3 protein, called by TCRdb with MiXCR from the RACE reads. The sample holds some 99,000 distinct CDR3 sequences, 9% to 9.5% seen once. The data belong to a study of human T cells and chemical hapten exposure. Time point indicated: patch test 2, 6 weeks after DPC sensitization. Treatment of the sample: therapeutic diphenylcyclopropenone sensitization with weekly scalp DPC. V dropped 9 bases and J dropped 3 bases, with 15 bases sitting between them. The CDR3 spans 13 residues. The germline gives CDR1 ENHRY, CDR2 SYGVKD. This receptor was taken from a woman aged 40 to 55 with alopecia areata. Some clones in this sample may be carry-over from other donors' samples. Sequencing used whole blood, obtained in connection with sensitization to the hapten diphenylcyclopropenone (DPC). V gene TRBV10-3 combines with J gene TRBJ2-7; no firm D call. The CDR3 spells CAIRPSDGYEQYF. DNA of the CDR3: TGTGCCATACGTCCTTCCGACGGCTACGAGCAGTACTTC.